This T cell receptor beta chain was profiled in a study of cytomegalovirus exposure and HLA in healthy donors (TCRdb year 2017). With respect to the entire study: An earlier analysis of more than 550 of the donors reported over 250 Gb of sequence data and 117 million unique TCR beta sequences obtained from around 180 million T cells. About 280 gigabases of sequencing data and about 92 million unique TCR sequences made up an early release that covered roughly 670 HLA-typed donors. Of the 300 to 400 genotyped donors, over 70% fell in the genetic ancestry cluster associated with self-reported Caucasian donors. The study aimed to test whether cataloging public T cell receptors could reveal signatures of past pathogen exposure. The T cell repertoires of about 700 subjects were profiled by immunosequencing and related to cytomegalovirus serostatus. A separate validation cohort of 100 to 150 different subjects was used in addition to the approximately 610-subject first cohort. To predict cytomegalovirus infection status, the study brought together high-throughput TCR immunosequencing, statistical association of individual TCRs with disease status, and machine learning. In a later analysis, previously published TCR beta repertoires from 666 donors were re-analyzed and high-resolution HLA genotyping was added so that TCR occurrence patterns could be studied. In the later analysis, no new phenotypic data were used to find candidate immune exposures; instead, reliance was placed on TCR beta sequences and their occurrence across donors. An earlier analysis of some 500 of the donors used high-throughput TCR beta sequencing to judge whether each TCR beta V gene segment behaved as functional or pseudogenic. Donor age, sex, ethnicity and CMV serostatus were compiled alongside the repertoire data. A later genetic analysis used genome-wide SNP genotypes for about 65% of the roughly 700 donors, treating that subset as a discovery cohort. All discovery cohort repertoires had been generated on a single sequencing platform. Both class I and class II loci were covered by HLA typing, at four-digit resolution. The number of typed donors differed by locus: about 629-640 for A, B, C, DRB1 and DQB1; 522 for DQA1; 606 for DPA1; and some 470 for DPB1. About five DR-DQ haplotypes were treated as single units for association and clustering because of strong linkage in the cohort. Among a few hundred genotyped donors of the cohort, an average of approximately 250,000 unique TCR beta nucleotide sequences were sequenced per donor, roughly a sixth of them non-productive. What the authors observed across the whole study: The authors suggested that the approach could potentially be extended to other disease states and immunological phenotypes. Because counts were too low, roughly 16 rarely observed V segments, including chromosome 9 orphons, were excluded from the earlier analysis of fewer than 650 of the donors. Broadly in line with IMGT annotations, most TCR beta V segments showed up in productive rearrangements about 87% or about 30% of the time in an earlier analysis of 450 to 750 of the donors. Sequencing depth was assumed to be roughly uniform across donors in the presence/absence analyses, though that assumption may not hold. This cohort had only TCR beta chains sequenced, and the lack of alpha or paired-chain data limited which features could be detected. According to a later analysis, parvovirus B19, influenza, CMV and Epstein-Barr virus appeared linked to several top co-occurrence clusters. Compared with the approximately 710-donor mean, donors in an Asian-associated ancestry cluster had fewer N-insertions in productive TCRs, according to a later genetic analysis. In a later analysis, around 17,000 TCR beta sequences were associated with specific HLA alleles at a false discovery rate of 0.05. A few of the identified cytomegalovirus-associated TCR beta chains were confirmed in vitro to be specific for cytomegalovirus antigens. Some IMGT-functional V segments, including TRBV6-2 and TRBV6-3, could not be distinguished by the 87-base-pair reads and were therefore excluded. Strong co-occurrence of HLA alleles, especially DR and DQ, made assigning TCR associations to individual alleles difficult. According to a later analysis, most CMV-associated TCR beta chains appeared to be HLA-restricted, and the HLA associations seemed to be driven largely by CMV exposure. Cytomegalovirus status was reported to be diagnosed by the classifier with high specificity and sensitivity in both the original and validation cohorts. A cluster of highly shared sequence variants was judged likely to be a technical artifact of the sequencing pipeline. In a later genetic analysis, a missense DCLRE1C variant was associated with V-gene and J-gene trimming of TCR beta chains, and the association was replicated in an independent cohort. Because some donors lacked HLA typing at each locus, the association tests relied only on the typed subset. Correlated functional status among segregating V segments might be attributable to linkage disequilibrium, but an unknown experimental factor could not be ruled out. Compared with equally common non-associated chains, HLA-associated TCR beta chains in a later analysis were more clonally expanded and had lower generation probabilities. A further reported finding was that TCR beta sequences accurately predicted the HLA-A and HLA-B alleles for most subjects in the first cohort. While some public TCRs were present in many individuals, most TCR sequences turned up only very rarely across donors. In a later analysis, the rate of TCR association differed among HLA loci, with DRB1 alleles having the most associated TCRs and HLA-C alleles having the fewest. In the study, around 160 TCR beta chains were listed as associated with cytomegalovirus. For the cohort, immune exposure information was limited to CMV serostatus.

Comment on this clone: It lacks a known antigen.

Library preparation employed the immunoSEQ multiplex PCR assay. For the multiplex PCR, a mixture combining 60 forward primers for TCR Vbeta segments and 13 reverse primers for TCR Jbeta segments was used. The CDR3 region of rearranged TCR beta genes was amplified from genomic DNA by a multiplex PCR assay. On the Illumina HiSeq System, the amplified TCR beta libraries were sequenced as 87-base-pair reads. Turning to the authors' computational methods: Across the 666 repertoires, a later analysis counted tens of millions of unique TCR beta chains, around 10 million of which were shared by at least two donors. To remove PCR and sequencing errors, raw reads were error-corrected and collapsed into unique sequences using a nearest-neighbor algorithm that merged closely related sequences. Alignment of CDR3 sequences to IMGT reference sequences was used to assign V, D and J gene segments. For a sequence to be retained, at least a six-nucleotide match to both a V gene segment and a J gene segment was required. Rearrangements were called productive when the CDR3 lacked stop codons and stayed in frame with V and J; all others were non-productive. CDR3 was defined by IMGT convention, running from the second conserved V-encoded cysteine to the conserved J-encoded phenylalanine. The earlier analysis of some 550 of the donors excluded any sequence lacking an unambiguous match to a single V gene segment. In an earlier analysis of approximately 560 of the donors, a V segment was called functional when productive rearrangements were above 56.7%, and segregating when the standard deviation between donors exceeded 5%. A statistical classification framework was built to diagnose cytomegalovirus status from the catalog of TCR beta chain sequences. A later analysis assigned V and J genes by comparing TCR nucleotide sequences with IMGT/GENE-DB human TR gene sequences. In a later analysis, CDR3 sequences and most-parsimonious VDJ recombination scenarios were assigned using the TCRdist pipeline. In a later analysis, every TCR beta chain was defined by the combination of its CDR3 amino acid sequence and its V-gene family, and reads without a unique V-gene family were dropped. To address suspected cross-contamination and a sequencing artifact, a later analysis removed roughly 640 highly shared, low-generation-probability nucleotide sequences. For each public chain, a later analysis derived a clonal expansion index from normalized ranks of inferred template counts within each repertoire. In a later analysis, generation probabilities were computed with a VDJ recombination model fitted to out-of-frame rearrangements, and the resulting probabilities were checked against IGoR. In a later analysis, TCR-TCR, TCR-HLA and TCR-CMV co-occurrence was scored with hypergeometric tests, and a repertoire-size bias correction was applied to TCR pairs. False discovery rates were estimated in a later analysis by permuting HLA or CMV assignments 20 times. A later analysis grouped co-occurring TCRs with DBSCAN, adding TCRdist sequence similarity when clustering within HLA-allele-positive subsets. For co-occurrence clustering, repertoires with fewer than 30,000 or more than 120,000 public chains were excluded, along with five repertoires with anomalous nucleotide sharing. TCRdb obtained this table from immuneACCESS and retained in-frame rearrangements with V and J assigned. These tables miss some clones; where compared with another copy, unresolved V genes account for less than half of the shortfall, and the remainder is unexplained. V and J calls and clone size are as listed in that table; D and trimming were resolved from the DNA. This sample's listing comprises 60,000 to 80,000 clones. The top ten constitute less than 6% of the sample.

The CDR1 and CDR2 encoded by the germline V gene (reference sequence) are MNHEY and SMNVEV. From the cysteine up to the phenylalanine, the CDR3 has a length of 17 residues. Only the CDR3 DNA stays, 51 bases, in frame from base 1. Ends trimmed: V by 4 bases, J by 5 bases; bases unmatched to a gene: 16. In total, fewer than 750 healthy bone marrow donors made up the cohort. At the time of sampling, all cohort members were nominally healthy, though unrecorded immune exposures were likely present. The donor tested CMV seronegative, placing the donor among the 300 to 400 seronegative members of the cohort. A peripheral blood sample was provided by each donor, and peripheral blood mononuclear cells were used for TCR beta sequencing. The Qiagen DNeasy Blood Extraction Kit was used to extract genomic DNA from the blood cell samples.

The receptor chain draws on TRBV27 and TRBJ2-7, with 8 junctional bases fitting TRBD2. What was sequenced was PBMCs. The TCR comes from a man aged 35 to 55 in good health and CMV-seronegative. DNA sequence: TGTGCCAGCAGTTCCACCCCCGGAGCGGGGGCCTTCCACGAGCAGTACTTC. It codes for CASSSTPGAGAFHEQYF.